This T cell receptor beta chain was found in a study of blood T cell repertoires in COVID-19. Turning to the study itself: The United States, Italy and Spain supplied acute and convalescent COVID-19 samples. In each case, the material was cDNA or gDNA derived from T cells, B-cell-depleted T cells, or PBMCs.

During the 2 weeks before they entered the study, exposed participants had met someone with a PCR-confirmed or clinician-diagnosed COVID-19 case. In the authors' workflow: The authors estimated nucleated cell counts from reference gene primer amplification. Libraries were prepared by immunoSEQ multiplex PCR; TCRdb keeps only in-frame clonotypes and omits some of them. For V, J and clone size, that table is used; D and trimming come from the DNA. The table has a few hundred thousand clones, around 84% seen once; the top ten hold 6.6%. V dropped 5 bases and J dropped 4 bases, with 8 bases sitting between them. Germline values: CDR1 MNHEY, CDR2 SVGAGI. The CDR3 consists of 12 residues.

The TCR comes from a woman aged 50 to 60 who had been exposed to COVID-19. The sequenced sample consisted of PBMCs or T cells enriched from blood (not recorded which). The chain combines TRBV6-5 with TRBJ1-2, with a tentative D call TRBD1 (6 bases). The CDR3 nucleotides are TGTGCCAGCAGTAGGGGGGGCTATGGCTACACCTTC. Amino acids: CASSRGGYGYTF.